This TCR beta chain is from a study of cytomegalovirus exposure and HLA in healthy donors. Study-level results: Cytomegalovirus association was assigned to about 150 TCR beta chains. Information on immune exposure was restricted to one variable (CMV serostatus).

Researchers ran the PCR with 60 Vbeta and 13 Jbeta primers. Clones were sequenced by immunoSEQ multiplex PCR, and TCRdb holds only the in-frame ones, with some missing. The table records roughly 110,000 clones, 70% to 80% of them present only once. Points on this clone: Its antigen is currently unknown.

J gave up 6 bases and V 2 bases, and 1 base lay outside the gene matches. CDR3 length equals 13 residues. In germline, CDR1 is SGHAT, CDR2 FQNNGV. This sequence joins TRBV11-2 and TRBJ2-1; 7 bases align to TRBD1. The sequenced sample was PBMCs. This TCR was sampled from a woman aged 18 to 35 in good health and CMV-seropositive. CDR3 in DNA: TGTGCCAGCAGCTTAAACAGGGGCAATGAGCAGTTCTTC. Translating gives CASSLNRGNEQFF.